This T cell receptor (beta chain) was sequenced for a study of blood T cell repertoires in COVID-19. Study summary: Samples taken during acute and convalescent COVID-19 were collected in the United States, Italy and Spain. Sample material is recorded as cDNA or gDNA derived from T cells, B-cell-depleted T cells, or PBMCs.

Per germline, CDR1 MNHEY and CDR2 SVGAGI. V shed 7 bases, J shed 7 bases, and the junction held 8 bases outside the gene matches. The CDR3 runs 15 residues. Source study methods: Amplified reference gene primers provided the basis for estimating nucleated cell counts. The repertoire was sequenced with immunoSEQ multiplex PCR; TCRdb's copy has only in-frame clones and lacks some. The V and J calls and clone size come from that table; D and trimming were worked out from the DNA. Counted here are about 110,000 clones, 75% to 80% occurring once; the ten biggest clones make up 16%. What was sequenced was peripheral blood. The V call is TRBV6-5, the J call TRBJ1-6; 9 bases are a match to TRBD1. The origin of this receptor is a woman aged 80 or older with active or convalescent COVID-19. The CDR3 DNA reads as TGTGCCAGCACCCCGGGACAGGGTTTCAATTCACCCCTCCACTTT. It is translated as CASTPGQGFNSPLHF.